The 27 T cell receptor beta chains reported below all come from one sample, sequenced in a study of early T cells in non-severe SARS-CoV-2 infection. TCRdb used MiXCR to reprocess the 5' RACE reads, holding one entry per CDR3 protein. The data show 75,000 to 80,000 distinct CDR3 sequences, with roughly a sixth seen just once and approximately 2.9% held by the top ten. The sample taken for sequencing was whole blood. The receptors were sampled from an adult who was a healthcare worker with PCR-confirmed SARS-CoV-2 infection or an uninfected control (not recorded which).

The chain uses TRBV6-1 and TRBJ2-1; perhaps TRBD2 as D (5 bases). The V and J ends lost 3 bases and 0 bases respectively, with 12 bases between them. This CDR3 is built from 16 residues. Germline CDR1 MNHNS, CDR2 SASEGT. In DNA, the CDR3 is TGTGCCAGCAGTGATCAGCGGAAAAGCTCCTACAATGAGCAGTTCTTC. It encodes CASSDQRKSSYNEQFF.

The chain joins TRBV19 to TRBJ2-3, with D unclear. The CDR3 has 15 amino acids. Germline CDR1 reads LNHDA; CDR2 reads SQIVND (reference sequence). Between the trimmed V and J ends, which lost 5 bases and 0 bases, there was a span of 12 bases. The CDR3 protein is CASSFRARSTDTQYF. Written as DNA, the CDR3 is TGTGCCAGTAGTTTTCGAGCACGAAGCACAGATACGCAGTATTTT.

The chain's CDR3 is CASSLRGEQFF. The DNA for the CDR3 is TGTGCCAGCAGCCTCCGGGGTGAGCAGTTCTTC. The chain employs TRBV11-2 and TRBJ2-1; D possibly corresponds to TRBD2 (5 bases). The germline gives CDR1 SGHAT, CDR2 FQNNGV. CDR3 length: 11 residues. V lost 5 bases and J 9 bases, leaving 8 bases between the germline ends.

The gene calls are TRBV7-9 and TRBJ2-7, with 8 bases aligning to TRBD2. Unmatched junction bases numbered 8, after V lost 1 base and J lost 6 bases. Per germline, CDR1 SEHNR and CDR2 FQNEAQ (reference sequence). The CDR3 totals 15 residues. For the CDR3, the DNA is TGTGCCAGCAGCTTAGTGGTAGCGGGGAGAACCGAGCAGTACTTC. This gives the protein CASSLVVAGRTEQYF.

J is TRBJ1-1 and V is TRBV7-9; D remains ambiguous. The CDR3 covers 13 residues. CDR1 and CDR2 (germline): SEHNR, FQNEAQ (reference sequence). Trimming removed 5 bases from V and 3 bases from J, with 10 bases in between. CDR3 amino acids: CASSPGWDTEAFF. The CDR3 DNA sequence: TGTGCCAGCAGCCCCGGCTGGGACACTGAAGCTTTCTTT.

This clonotype has just one count. The chain joins TRBV25-1 to TRBJ2-7; D may be TRBD2 (5 bases). Trimming stripped 8 bases from V and 7 bases from J, with 12 bases between. The CDR3 contains 11 residues. CDR1 and CDR2 (germline): MGHDK, SYGVNS. The CDR3 here is CASADLAEQYF. CDR3 nucleotide sequence: TGTGCCAGCGCTGACTTAGCGGAGCAGTACTTC.

The genes are TRBV7-2 and TRBJ2-2; a possible D gene is TRBD2 (5 bases). The CDR3 runs to 16 residues. Germline-derived CDR1 and CDR2 are SGHTA and FQGNSA. The V end was cut by 9 bases, the J end by 4 bases, with 21 bases between. CDR3 sequence reads: CASQSPGLGSTGELFF. CDR3 sequence (DNA): TGTGCCAGTCAAAGCCCGGGCTTGGGGAGCACCGGGGAGCTGTTTTTT.

This sequence joins TRBV7-9 and TRBJ1-4; D perhaps matches TRBD1 (5 bases). V was pared by 5 bases and J by 8 bases, with 18 bases between. Germline CDR1 reads SEHNR; CDR2 reads FQNEAQ (reference sequence). The CDR3 extends over 15 amino acids. This chain's CDR3 is CASSLKGRDEEKLFF. The CDR3 DNA is TGTGCCAGCAGCCTGAAGGGGCGGGATGAAGAAAAACTGTTTTTT. The full variable domain, with the rest looked up from reference TRBV7-9 and TRBJ1-4, is DTGVSQNPRHKITKRGQNVTFRCDPISEHNRLYWYRQTLGQGPEFLTYFQNEAQLEKSRLLSDRFSAERPKGSFSTLEIQRTEQGDSAMYLCASSLKGRDEEKLFFGSGTQLSVL.

The V gene is TRBV29-1, the J gene TRBJ2-1; 8 bases match TRBD2. Germline loops: CDR1 SQVTM, CDR2 ANQGSEA. This CDR3 region has 14 residues. J lost 7 bases, V lost 5 bases, and 10 bases had no gene match. The CDR3 DNA is TGCAGCGTTTCCCCCGGGGGGGGCGCAAATGAGCAGTTCTTC. It yields the protein CSVSPGGGANEQFF.

With respect to this clonotype: The junction and the germline gene differ at one end; a read error may be behind it. This chain connects TRBV18 to TRBJ2-7, with D perhaps TRBD1 (5 bases). Germline values: CDR1 KGHSH, CDR2 LQKENI. CDR3 size: 10 residues. The CDR3 bases are TGTGCCAGCTACCAGGCAGGGTTTACCTTC. Its protein product is CASYQAGFTF.

This clonotype has more than one count but fewer than ten. V is TRBV20-1 and J is TRBJ2-5, with unresolved D. Trimming shortened V by 6 bases and J by 2 bases, and 16 bases separated the two germline ends. CDR3 length: 14 amino acids. Germline lookup yields CDR1 DFQATT and CDR2 SNEGSKA (reference sequence). Here the CDR3 DNA reads TGCAGTGCCGTCAGTTCCCGGCGACAAGAGACCCAGTACTTC. It specifies CSAVSSRRQETQYF.

This clonotype was seen only a few times. J is TRBJ2-4 and V is TRBV29-1; weak D call: TRBD1 (6 bases). Germline V CDR1 and CDR2: SQVTM, ANQGSEA. Trimming pared 6 bases from V and 2 bases from J, leaving 17 bases between. There are 15 residues in the CDR3. The chain's CDR3 is CSVRDINVPKNIQYF. CDR3 in DNA: TGCAGCGTAAGGGACATCAACGTACCCAAAAACATTCAGTACTTC.

The chain carries TRBV4-1 and TRBJ1-3; 8 positions match TRBD1. The length of the CDR3 is 14 residues. With V trimmed by 8 bases and J by 2 bases, 5 bases remained unmatched. CDR1 and CDR2 from the germline V gene are MGHRA and YSYEKL. The CDR3 nucleotides read TGCGCCAGCGCGGACAGGGCGACTGGAAACACCATATATTTT. It encodes CASADRATGNTIYF.

The V and J genes are TRBV18 and TRBJ1-2; the match to TRBD1 covers 8 bases. Germline lookup yields CDR1 KGHSH and CDR2 LQKENI. The CDR3 runs 13 residues. V lost 6 bases, J lost 8 bases, and 8 bases stayed unmatched. CDR3 nucleotide sequence: TGTGCCAGCTCTCCGGACAGGGAAGACGGCTACACCTTC. Amino acid sequence: CASSPDREDGYTF.

This clonotype was detected many times. V and J are TRBV12-5 and TRBJ1-5, with 7 bases that match TRBD1. J was trimmed by 3 bases and V by 6 bases; bases with no gene match: 5. The CDR3 is 14 residues long. Germline-derived CDR1 and CDR2 are LGHNT and FRNRAP. The CDR3 is CASGRGTANQPQHF. In DNA form, the CDR3 reads TGTGCTAGTGGCCGGGGGACAGCCAATCAGCCCCAGCATTTT.

This clonotype was picked up a small number of times. The chain recombines TRBV7-3 with TRBJ1-6; unclear D gene. Germline V gene lookup returns CDR1 SGHTA and CDR2 FQGTGA. V was pared by 2 bases and J by 10 bases, with 9 bases between. This CDR3 comprises 13 residues. The CDR3 sequence: CASSLQYGSPLHF. The CDR3 nucleotides read TGTGCCAGCAGCTTACAGTATGGATCACCCCTCCACTTT.

This clonotype was detected a few times. The rearrangement links TRBV12-5 to TRBJ1-5, with 10 bases aligning to TRBD1. There are 16 residues in the CDR3. V shed 1 base and J 7 bases; nucleotides not matched to a gene: 7. Germline assignment: CDR1 LGHNT and CDR2 FRNRAP. CDR3 amino acids: CASGLGTGGVGQPQHF. Written as DNA, the CDR3 is TGTGCTAGTGGTTTGGGGACAGGGGGTGTCGGGCAGCCCCAGCATTTT.

This rearrangement joins TRBV7-8 to TRBJ1-5; D is unclear. CDR1 is SGHVS and CDR2 is FQNEAQ in the germline V gene. The CDR3 is 14 residues long. The germline V and J ends were trimmed by 4 bases and 8 bases, with 15 bases remaining between them. The CDR3 DNA reads as TGTGCCAGCAGCTCCTCACCGGGCGGGAAGCCCCAGCATTTT. It encodes CASSSSPGGKPQHF.

This clonotype has a handful of counts. V gene TRBV20-1 combines with J gene TRBJ1-1, with 7 bases lining up with TRBD1. Germline loops: CDR1 DFQATT, CDR2 SNEGSKA (reference sequence). V lost 6 bases to trimming and J lost 3 bases; unmatched junction nucleotides: 16. The CDR3 loop spans 16 amino acids. CDR3 residues: CSAGGRTGRGYTEAFF. The DNA of the CDR3 is TGCAGTGCCGGAGGACGGACAGGTAGGGGGTACACTGAAGCTTTCTTT.

The rearrangement links TRBV27 to TRBJ2-2; D is possibly TRBD2 (7 bases). This CDR3 has 14 amino acids. In germline, CDR1 is MNHEY, CDR2 SMNVEV (reference sequence). V lost 6 bases and J lost 5, with 13 bases in between. CDR3 sequence reads: CASRGGGGTGELFF. CDR3 DNA: TGTGCCAGCAGGGGAGGGGGAGGAACCGGGGAGCTGTTTTTT.

A few counts support this clonotype. The genes are TRBV28 and TRBJ2-6, with D uncertain. Trimming shortened V by 7 bases and J by 3 bases, and 10 bases separated the two germline ends. The germline CDR1 and CDR2 sequences are MDHEN and SYDVKM. The CDR3 totals 14 residues. The CDR3 region has the DNA TGTGCCAGCATACGCGGTGGTGGGGCCAACGTCCTGACTTTC. Its protein product is CASIRGGGANVLTF.

CDR3 loop: CATSSHKGTPRRETQYF. The CDR3 region has the DNA TGTGCCACCAGTTCCCACAAGGGGACACCCCGGAGAGAAACCCAGTACTTC. The V call is TRBV24-1, the J call TRBJ2-5; weak D call: TRBD1 (6 bases). The V and J ends lost 6 bases and 8 bases respectively, with 27 bases between them. Germline V gene data show CDR1 as KGHDR and CDR2 as SFDVKD. The CDR3 length is 17 residues.

This clonotype has at least ten counts. The chain combines TRBV3-1 with TRBJ2-2; a weak D match, TRBD1 (7 bases). The V end lost 4 bases, the J end lost 13 bases, and 13 bases lay between the germline ends. This CDR3 comprises 12 residues. Germline CDR1 reads LGHDT; CDR2 reads YNNKEL (reference sequence). The chain's CDR3 is CASSPGGRWLFF. CDR3 DNA sequence: TGTGCCAGCAGCCCAGGGGGGAGGTGGCTGTTTTTT.

This clonotype has more than one count but fewer than ten. The chain combines TRBV12-2 with TRBJ1-5; TRBD1, the table's D call, lacks a check against the DNA. TRBV12-2 is classified as a pseudogene. This CDR3 has 18 residues. Written as DNA, the CDR3 is TGTGCAAGTCGCTTAGATCAGGGAATAAACCCTAGCAATCAGCCCCAGCATTTT. Its translation is CASRLDQGINPSNQPQHF.

At least ten counts were recorded for this clonotype. This chain links TRBV2 with TRBJ1-5; TRBD1 aligns across 7 bases. CDR1 and CDR2 (germline): SNHLY, FYNNEI. The CDR3 runs 17 residues. Trimming removed 4 bases from V and 0 bases from J; junction bases left unmatched: 9. The CDR3 nucleotides are TGTGCCAGCAGTGTCGACGGACAGGCGTATAGCAATCAGCCCCAGCATTTT. This sequence encodes CASSVDGQAYSNQPQHF.

This clonotype was found many times. The chain combines TRBV4-1 with TRBJ2-7; D is possibly TRBD1 (6 bases). The germline CDR1 and CDR2 sequences are MGHRA and YSYEKL. The ends were cut back, 4 bases at V and 0 bases at J, with 16 bases in the middle. The CDR3 has 16 residues. CDR3 nucleotides: TGCGCCAGCAGCCCCCCCCGGACAGCCACCTCCTACGAGCAGTACTTC. Encoded protein: CASSPPRTATSYEQYF.

V gene TRBV6-6 combines with J gene TRBJ2-7, with 7 bases that match TRBD1. Germline-derived CDR1 and CDR2 are MNHNY and SVGAGI (reference sequence). The CDR3 totals 15 residues. V lost 6 bases and J lost 0; bases outside the gene matches: 8. In DNA form, the CDR3 reads TGTGCCAGCAGCCTCCCTCAGGGGGTCTCCTACGAGCAGTACTTC. As protein: CASSLPQGVSYEQYF.